One sample yielded the 12 T cell receptor beta chains listed below, sequenced in a study of T-cell reconstitution after alpha-beta-depleted transplantation in children. Unique molecular identifiers featured in how the TCRbeta library was prepared. Using its own MiXCR run on the PCR reads, TCRdb lists one record per CDR3 protein. The profile shows roughly 500,000 distinct CDR3 sequences, around a third of them singletons. The sequencing here drew on PBMCs from the stem cell graft donor, taken from the stem cell graft. The receptors derive from a human donor who donated a stem cell graft to a child with aplastic anemia.

This chain uses TRBV6-5 with TRBJ2-7, with D unclear. Germline-derived CDR1 and CDR2 are MNHEY and SVGAGI. The CDR3 length is 14 residues. V lost 2 bases to trimming and J lost 3 bases, with 11 bases between them. CDR3 residues: CASSYSRTGYEQYF. CDR3 bases: TGTGCCAGCAGTTACAGCCGGACGGGCTACGAGCAGTACTTC.

This chain joins TRBV7-9 and TRBJ1-3; D remains unclear. CDR3 length equals 12 residues. The ends were cut back, 5 bases at V and 3 bases at J, with 5 bases in the middle. From germline, CDR1 is SEHNR and CDR2 FQNEAQ (reference sequence). The CDR3 region has the DNA TGTGCCAGCAGCGTTGATGGAAACACCATATATTTT. Its translation is CASSVDGNTIYF.

The V gene is TRBV2, the J gene TRBJ1-1; perhaps TRBD1 as D (6 bases). V dropped 5 bases and J dropped 4 bases, with 14 bases sitting between them. The CDR3 is 14 amino acids. The germline V gene encodes CDR1 SNHLY and CDR2 FYNNEI. The CDR3 DNA follows: TGTGCCAGCAGTCGTGAGGGGGGAACCACTGAAGCTTTCTTT. Translating it yields CASSREGGTTEAFF.

The chain couples TRBV19 to TRBJ2-5, with 9 bases matching TRBD2. This CDR3 spans 16 amino acids. The V gene's germline CDR1 is LNHDA and CDR2 SQIVND (reference sequence). The V gene end was trimmed by 5 bases and the J gene end by 4 bases; junction bases not matched to a gene: 11. CDR3 nucleotide sequence: TGTGCCAGTAGTCGCCCAGCGGGAGGAGGGAGAGAGACCCAGTACTTC. Translated, it gives CASSRPAGGGRETQYF.

Ten or more counts support this clonotype. V is TRBV20-1 and J is TRBJ1-2, with 7 nucleotides matching TRBD1. The CDR3 covers 13 residues. V shed 6 bases, J shed 2 bases, and the junction held 6 bases outside the gene matches. From germline, CDR1 is DFQATT and CDR2 SNEGSKA (reference sequence). The CDR3 region is CSARTGPNYGYTF. For the CDR3, the DNA is TGCAGTGCCCGGACAGGACCGAACTATGGCTACACCTTC.

For the CDR3, the DNA is TGCAGTGCTATACTAGCGGGAAGCACAGATACGCAGTATTTT. Protein sequence: CSAILAGSTDTQYF. The chain carries TRBV20-1 and TRBJ2-3; 10 nucleotides line up with TRBD2. The CDR3 has 14 residues. Germline V gives CDR1 DFQATT, CDR2 SNEGSKA (reference sequence). Trimming cost V 4 bases and J 0 bases; bases outside gene matches: 1.

This rearrangement joins TRBV5-4 to TRBJ2-1, with 7 nucleotides matching TRBD2. Germline values: CDR1 SGHNT, CDR2 YYREEE (reference sequence). The CDR3 sequence is 14 residues long. The V segment lost 1 base and the J segment 3 bases; nucleotides outside the gene matches: 1. CDR3 sequence: CASSLSSGYNEQFF. CDR3 nucleotide sequence: TGTGCCAGCAGCTTGTCTAGCGGCTACAATGAGCAGTTCTTC.

V usage is TRBV4-3 and J usage is TRBJ2-3; the match to TRBD2 covers 11 bases. This CDR3 contains 16 residues. V lost 4 bases, J lost 3 bases, and 6 bases stayed unmatched. Germline values: CDR1 LGHNA, CDR2 YSLEER. The CDR3 sequence is CASSRETSGVTDTQYF. The CDR3 DNA follows: TGCGCCAGCAGCCGCGAGACTAGCGGGGTTACAGATACGCAGTATTTT.

This clonotype was seen at least ten times. V and J are TRBV13 and TRBJ2-7, with D unclear. From germline, CDR1 is PRHDT and CDR2 FYEKMQ (reference sequence). Trimming took 0 bases from V and 0 from J, leaving 0 bases between them. The CDR3 sequence is 12 residues long. DNA of the CDR3: TGTGCCAGCAGCTTAGGCTCCTACGAGCAGTACTTC. This sequence encodes CASSLGSYEQYF.

The genes are TRBV5-1 and TRBJ1-1; no reliable D call. V gave up 6 bases and J gave up 1 base, with 10 bases separating them. Germline V gene sequence: CDR1 SGHRS, CDR2 YFSETQ. The CDR3 has 13 amino acids. The CDR3 region is CASKRETNTEAFF. CDR3 DNA: TGCGCCAGCAAGAGGGAGACGAACACTGAAGCTTTCTTT.

This clonotype has only a few counts. The chain has TRBV12-3 or TRBV12-4 and TRBJ1-1; D is possibly TRBD1 (6 bases). Between the trimmed V and J ends, which lost 6 bases and 7 bases, there was a span of 12 bases. The CDR3 runs 12 residues. The CDR3 DNA sequence: TGTGCCAGCAGAACAGGGAAAATTGAAGCTTTCTTT. Its translation is CASRTGKIEAFF.

The V and J genes are TRBV30 and TRBJ2-3; TRBD1 matches at 8 bases. Trimming at V came to 0 bases and at J to 5 bases, leaving 4 bases not matched to a gene. Germline CDR1 reads GTSNPN; CDR2 reads SVGIG (reference sequence). The CDR3 runs to 14 residues. The CDR3 loop is CAWSVGRGQDTQYF. The CDR3 DNA reads as TGTGCCTGGAGTGTGGGCAGGGGGCAAGATACGCAGTATTTT.